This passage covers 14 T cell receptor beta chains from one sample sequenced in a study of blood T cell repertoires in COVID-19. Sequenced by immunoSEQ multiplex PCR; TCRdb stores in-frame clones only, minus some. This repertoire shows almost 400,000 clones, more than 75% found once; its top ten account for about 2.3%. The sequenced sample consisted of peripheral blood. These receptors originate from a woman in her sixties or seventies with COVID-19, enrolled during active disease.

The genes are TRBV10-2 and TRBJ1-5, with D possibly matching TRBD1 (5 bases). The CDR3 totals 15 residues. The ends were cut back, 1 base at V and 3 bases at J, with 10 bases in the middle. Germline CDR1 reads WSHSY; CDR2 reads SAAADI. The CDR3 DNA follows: TGCGCCAGCAGTGAGTGGGGGGGGGACAATCAGCCCCAGCATTTT. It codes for CASSEWGGDNQPQHF.

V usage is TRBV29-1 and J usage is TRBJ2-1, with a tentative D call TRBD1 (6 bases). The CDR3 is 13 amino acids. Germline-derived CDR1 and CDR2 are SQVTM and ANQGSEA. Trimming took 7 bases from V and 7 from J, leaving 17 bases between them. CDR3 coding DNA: TGCAGCGCGGGGACACAAAGGGGGAATGAGCAGTTCTTC. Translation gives CSAGTQRGNEQFF.

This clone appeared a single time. The CDR3 here is CASSSPRGASTDTQYF. The CDR3 DNA reads as TGCGCCAGCAGCTCGCCCCGGGGAGCGAGCACAGATACGCAGTATTTT. J is TRBJ2-3 and V is TRBV5-1; possible D gene TRBD2, 5 bases. The ends were cut back, 3 bases at V and 0 bases at J, with 14 bases in the middle. CDR1 and CDR2 from the germline V gene are SGHRS and YFSETQ. CDR3 length: 16 residues.

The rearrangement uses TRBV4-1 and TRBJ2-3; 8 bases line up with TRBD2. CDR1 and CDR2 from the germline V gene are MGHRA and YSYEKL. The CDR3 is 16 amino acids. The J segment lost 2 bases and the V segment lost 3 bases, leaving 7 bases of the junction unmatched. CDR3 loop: CASSHDSGATTDTQYF. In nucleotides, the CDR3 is TGCGCCAGCAGCCATGATAGCGGGGCGACCACAGATACGCAGTATTTT.

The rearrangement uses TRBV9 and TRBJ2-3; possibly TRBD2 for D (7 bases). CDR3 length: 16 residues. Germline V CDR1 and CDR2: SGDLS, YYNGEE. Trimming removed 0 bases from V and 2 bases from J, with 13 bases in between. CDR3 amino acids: CASSVGRGTHTDTQYF. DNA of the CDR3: TGTGCCAGCAGCGTAGGGCGGGGGACACACACAGATACGCAGTATTTT.

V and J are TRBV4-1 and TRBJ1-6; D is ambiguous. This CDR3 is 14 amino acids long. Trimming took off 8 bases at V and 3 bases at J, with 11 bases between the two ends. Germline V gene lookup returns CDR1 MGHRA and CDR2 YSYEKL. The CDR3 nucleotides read TGCGCCAGCGCACTATTAGGCTATAATTCACCCCTCCACTTT. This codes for CASALLGYNSPLHF.

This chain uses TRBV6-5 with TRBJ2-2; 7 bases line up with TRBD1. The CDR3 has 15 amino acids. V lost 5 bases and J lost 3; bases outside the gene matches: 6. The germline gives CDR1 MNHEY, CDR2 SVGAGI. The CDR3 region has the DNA TGTGCCAGCAGTCATCGACAGGGCGACACCGGGGAGCTGTTTTTT. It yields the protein CASSHRQGDTGELFF.

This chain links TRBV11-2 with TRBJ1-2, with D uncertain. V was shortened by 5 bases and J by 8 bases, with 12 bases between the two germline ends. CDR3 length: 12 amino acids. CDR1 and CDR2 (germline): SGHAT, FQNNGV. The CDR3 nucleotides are TGTGCCAGCAGCCGAGACTCTTGGGGCTACACCTTC. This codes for CASSRDSWGYTF. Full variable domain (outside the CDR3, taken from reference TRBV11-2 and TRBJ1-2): EAGVAQSPRYKIIEKRQSVAFWCNPISGHATLYWYQQILGQGPKLLIQFQNNGVVDDSQLPKDRFSAERLKGVDSTLKIQPAKLEDSAVYLCASSRDSWGYTFGSGTRLTVV.

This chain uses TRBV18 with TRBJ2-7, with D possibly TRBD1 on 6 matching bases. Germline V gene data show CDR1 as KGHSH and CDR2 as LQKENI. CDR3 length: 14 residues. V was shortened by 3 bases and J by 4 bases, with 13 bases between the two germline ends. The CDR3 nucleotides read TGTGCCAGCTCACCGGGGCCAGGGGAATACGAGCAGTACTTC. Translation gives CASSPGPGEYEQYF.

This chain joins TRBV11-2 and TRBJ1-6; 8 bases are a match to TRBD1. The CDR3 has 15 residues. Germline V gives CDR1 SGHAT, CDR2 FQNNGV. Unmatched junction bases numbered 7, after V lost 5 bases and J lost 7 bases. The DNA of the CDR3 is TGTGCCAGCAGCCCAACAGGGGGGAAAAATTCACCCCTCCACTTT. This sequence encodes CASSPTGGKNSPLHF. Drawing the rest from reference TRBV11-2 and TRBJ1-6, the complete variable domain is EAGVAQSPRYKIIEKRQSVAFWCNPISGHATLYWYQQILGQGPKLLIQFQNNGVVDDSQLPKDRFSAERLKGVDSTLKIQPAKLEDSAVYLCASSPTGGKNSPLHFGNGTRLTVT.

CDR3 nucleotides: TGTGCCAGCAGGCTGGGACAGGGGGCATACGAAGCTTTCTTT. Protein: CASRLGQGAYEAFF. The chain uses TRBV6-5 and TRBJ1-1, with 12 bases matching TRBD1. This CDR3 contains 14 residues. V was clipped by 6 bases and J by 8 bases; unmatched bases: 7. Germline CDR1 MNHEY, CDR2 SVGAGI.

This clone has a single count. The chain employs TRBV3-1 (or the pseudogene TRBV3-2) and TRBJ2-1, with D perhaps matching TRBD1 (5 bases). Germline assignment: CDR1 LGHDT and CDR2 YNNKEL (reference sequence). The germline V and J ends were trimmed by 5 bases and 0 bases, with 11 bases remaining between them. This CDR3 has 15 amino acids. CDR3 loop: CASSSRQFSYNEQFF. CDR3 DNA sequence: TGTGCCAGCAGCTCCCGACAGTTCTCCTACAATGAGCAGTTCTTC.

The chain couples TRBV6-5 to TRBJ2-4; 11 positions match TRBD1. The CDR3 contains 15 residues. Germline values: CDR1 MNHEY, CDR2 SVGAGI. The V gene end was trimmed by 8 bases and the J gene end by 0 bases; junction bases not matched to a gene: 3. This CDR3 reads CASLGQGGAKNIQYF. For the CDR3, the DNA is TGTGCCAGCTTGGGACAGGGGGGAGCCAAAAACATTCAGTACTTC.

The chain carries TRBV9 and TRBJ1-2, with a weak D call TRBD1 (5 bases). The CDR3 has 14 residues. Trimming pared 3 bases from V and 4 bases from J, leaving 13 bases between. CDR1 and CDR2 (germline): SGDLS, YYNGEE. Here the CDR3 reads CASSGTGGGYGYTF. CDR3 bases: TGTGCCAGCAGCGGTACCGGGGGGGGCTATGGCTACACCTTC.